This passage covers 16 T cell receptor beta chains from one sample sequenced in a study of blood T cell repertoires in COVID-19 (dated by TCRdb to about 2020). The library was obtained by the immunoSEQ multiplex PCR assay. TCRdb's version of the immuneACCESS table is confined to in-frame rearrangements and falls short of the full clone set. An unresolved V gene accounts for under half of the shortfall where checked; the remainder is of unknown origin. This sample holds around 310,000 clones; under 90% were observed only once. In total, the top ten clones hold roughly a tenth of the sample. The sequencing input was PBMCs or T cells enriched from blood (not recorded which). The receptors derive from a woman in her 30s who had recovered from COVID-19.

This sequence joins TRBV7-6 and TRBJ2-3, with 9 bases aligning to TRBD1. Germline CDR1 and CDR2: SGHVS and FNYEAQ. The CDR3 contains 16 residues. Trimming at V came to 4 bases and at J to 1 base, leaving 6 bases not matched to a gene. This CDR3 reads CASSSWTGEGTDTQYF. CDR3 DNA sequence: TGTGCCAGCAGCTCCTGGACAGGGGAAGGCACAGATACGCAGTATTTT.

V usage is TRBV7-9 and J usage is TRBJ1-5; D is uncertain. Trimming left V 5 bases short and J 4 bases short, with 9 bases between. Per germline, CDR1 SEHNR and CDR2 FQNEAQ (reference sequence). The CDR3 is made up of 13 amino acids. The CDR3 DNA is TGTGCCAGCAGCCCAGACGGGAATCAGCCCCAGCATTTT. Its translation: CASSPDGNQPQHF.

This clone was observed once. V gene TRBV5-1 combines with J gene TRBJ2-7, with 7 bases fitting TRBD1. V shed 0 bases, J shed 4 bases, and the junction held 7 bases outside the gene matches. This CDR3 has 15 amino acids. Germline CDR1 and CDR2: SGHRS and YFSETQ. CDR3 loop: CASSLGRGTEYEQYF. The CDR3 DNA reads TGCGCCAGCAGCTTGGGACGAGGGACAGAGTACGAGCAGTACTTC.

The chain couples TRBV5-5 to TRBJ1-2, with 8 bases matching TRBD1. Germline V gene data show CDR1 as SGHKS and CDR2 as YYEKEE (reference sequence). Germline trimming cut 6 bases from V and 0 bases from J; bases unmatched to any gene: 10. The CDR3 sequence is 16 residues long. The CDR3 DNA reads TGTGCCAGCACGCGACAGGGGCTACATCCTAACTATGGCTACACCTTC. This translates into CASTRQGLHPNYGYTF.

The CDR3 DNA sequence: TGTGCCACACGTGGGGGGAGCCACACCGGGGAGCTGTTTTTT. Its translation: CATRGGSHTGELFF. The rearrangement links TRBV15 to TRBJ2-2; perhaps TRBD2 as D (6 bases). Germline-derived CDR1 and CDR2 are LNHNV and YYDKDF (reference sequence). The V end was cut by 9 bases, the J end by 3 bases, with 14 bases between. This CDR3 region has 14 residues.

The J gene is TRBJ2-2, the V gene TRBV28; TRBD1 matches at 9 bases. The CDR3 runs 17 residues. Germline loops: CDR1 MDHEN, CDR2 SYDVKM. V gave up 6 bases and J gave up 2 bases; unmatched junction bases: 10. CDR3 sequence reads: CASSYPGTGYNTGELFF. The CDR3 DNA reads as TGTGCCAGCAGCTACCCCGGGACAGGGTACAACACCGGGGAGCTGTTTTTT.

J is TRBJ2-4 and V is TRBV5-1; possibly TRBD1 for D (6 bases). Looked up from germline, CDR1 is SGHRS and CDR2 is YFSETQ. CDR3 length equals 17 residues. V was cut by 4 bases and J by 8 bases, with 25 bases left in between. The CDR3 nucleotides are TGCGCCAGCAGCGCCAATCCACCTCAGGGGTCCCCGGACATTCAGTACTTC. Translated: CASSANPPQGSPDIQYF.

This clone appeared once. This sequence joins TRBV6-6 and TRBJ2-7; 7 bases line up with TRBD2. The CDR3 is 14 amino acids. J gave up 6 bases and V 4 bases, and 9 bases lay outside the gene matches. Germline CDR1 and CDR2: MNHNY and SVGAGI (reference sequence). DNA for the CDR3: TGTGCCAGCAGTTTTTTGATGCCGGGGGGCGAGCAGTACTTC. This gives the protein CASSFLMPGGEQYF.

The CDR3 sequence is CSASGFSLAGVVSNNEQFF. The CDR3 nucleotides are TGCAGTGCTAGTGGATTCTCCCTAGCGGGAGTAGTGTCGAACAATGAGCAGTTCTTC. The chain employs TRBV20-1 and TRBJ2-1, with TRBD2 matching over 10 bases. V trimming: 3 bases; J trimming: 5 bases; junction bases outside the gene matches: 19. Per the germline V gene, CDR1 is DFQATT and CDR2 is SNEGSKA (reference sequence). CDR3 length: 19 residues.

The rearrangement uses TRBV5-4 and TRBJ2-3; the D is unclear. Germline V gene lookup returns CDR1 SGHNT and CDR2 YYREEE (reference sequence). This CDR3 has 13 residues. The V end was cut by 4 bases, the J end by 2 bases, with 8 bases between. CDR3 nucleotides: TGTGCCAGCAGCCCTAGAAACACAGATACGCAGTATTTT. It specifies CASSPRNTDTQYF.

The V call is TRBV6-5, the J call TRBJ1-3; 10 positions match TRBD1. The CDR3 runs to 15 residues. V gave up 6 bases and J gave up 2 bases; unmatched junction bases: 4. Per the germline V gene, CDR1 is MNHEY and CDR2 is SVGAGI. The CDR3 region has the DNA TGTGCCAGCAGACCAGGACAGGGGGCTGGAAACACCATATATTTT. It yields the protein CASRPGQGAGNTIYF.

This clone is a singleton in its sample. V usage is TRBV7-9 and J usage is TRBJ2-2, with 7 bases identical to TRBD2. The germline CDR1 and CDR2 sequences are SEHNR and FQNEAQ (reference sequence). This CDR3 region has 16 residues. Trimming took 5 bases from V and 0 from J; bases not matched to a gene: 6. This chain's CDR3 is CASSQTSVSNTGELFF. Written as DNA, the CDR3 is TGTGCCAGCAGCCAAACTAGCGTCTCGAACACCGGGGAGCTGTTTTTT.

The count of this clone is one. This chain joins TRBV5-6 and TRBJ1-6, with D hard to call. Germline values: CDR1 SGHDT, CDR2 YYEEEE. V was cut by 0 bases and J by 2 bases, with 6 bases left in between. The CDR3 is 15 residues long. The CDR3 DNA sequence: TGTGCCAGCAGCTTGGCAGTTACCTATAATTCACCCCTCCACTTT. Its translation: CASSLAVTYNSPLHF.

The J gene is TRBJ1-2, the V gene TRBV11-2; TRBD1 matches 9 bases. Germline-derived CDR1 and CDR2 are SGHAT and FQNNGV. The CDR3 extends over 13 amino acids. V shed 5 bases and J 8 bases; nucleotides not matched to a gene: 6. CDR3 sequence reads: CASSPDRGKGYTF. CDR3 in DNA: TGTGCCAGCAGCCCTGACAGGGGGAAAGGCTACACCTTC.

The chain combines TRBV6-5 with TRBJ1-2; 8 nucleotides line up with TRBD1. The V gene end was trimmed by 4 bases and the J gene end by 2 bases; junction bases not matched to a gene: 6. Germline loops: CDR1 MNHEY, CDR2 SVGAGI. The CDR3 sequence is 15 residues long. The CDR3 reads CASSFLDRVNYGYTF. The CDR3 coding sequence is TGTGCCAGCAGTTTCCTGGACAGGGTCAACTATGGCTACACCTTC.

The rearrangement uses TRBV18 and TRBJ1-2; tentative D call: TRBD1 (6 bases). The length of the CDR3 is 16 residues. Germline CDR1 is KGHSH and CDR2 is LQKENI. V lost 4 bases to trimming and J lost 8 bases, with 23 bases between them. In DNA form, the CDR3 reads TGTGCCAGCTCACTGCCCGGACAGCTTCTCACTAAAGGCTACACCTTC. Protein sequence: CASSLPGQLLTKGYTF. The complete variable domain, with remaining parts taken from reference TRBV18 and TRBJ1-2, reads NAGVMQNPRHLVRRRGQEARLRCSPMKGHSHVYWYRQLPEEGLKFMVYLQKENIIDESGMPKERFSAEFPKEGPSILRIQQVVRGDSAAYFCASSLPGQLLTKGYTFGSGTRLTVV.